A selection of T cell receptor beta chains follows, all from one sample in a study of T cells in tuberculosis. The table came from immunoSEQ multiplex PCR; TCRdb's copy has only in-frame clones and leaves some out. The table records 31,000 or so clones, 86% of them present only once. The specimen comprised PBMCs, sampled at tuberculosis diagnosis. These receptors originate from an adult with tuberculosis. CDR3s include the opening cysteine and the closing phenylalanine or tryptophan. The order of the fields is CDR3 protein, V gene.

CDR3aa: CASSVLGQASNEQFF
v_gene: TRBV9

CDR3aa: CAWRTTRGDQPQHF
v_gene: TRBV30

CDR3aa: CASSSPLRGGEADTQYF
v_gene: TRBV5-1

CDR3aa: CASSQPIPGQYGYTF
v_gene: TRBV4-1

CDR3aa: CASSQGAASTDTQYF
v_gene: TRBV4-1

CDR3aa: CASSLVGQGNLNEQFF
v_gene: TRBV7-2

CDR3aa: CASSSGVETQYF
v_gene: TRBV10-2

CDR3aa: CASSSGTVVETQYF
v_gene: TRBV19

CDR3aa: CASSLNGGEPQHF
v_gene: TRBV6-1

CDR3aa: CASSPGGGGNYGYTF
v_gene: TRBV7-3

CDR3aa: CASRASIAGGTDTQYF
v_gene: TRBV28

CDR3aa: CASSIKGQGAYEQYF
v_gene: TRBV19

CDR3aa: CASSLGGQTYNEQFF
v_gene: TRBV5-1

CDR3aa: CASSVQGGELFF
v_gene: TRBV9

CDR3aa: CASTRTGGVDGYTF
v_gene: TRBV19

CDR3aa: CASSLDGREGNTEAFF
v_gene: TRBV11-3

CDR3aa: CATSSGTGGSYEQYF
v_gene: TRBV15

CDR3aa: CASSTTGGPGYGYTF
v_gene: TRBV2

CDR3aa: CASSLVAGAKNIQYF
v_gene: TRBV5-6

CDR3aa: CASSLAGRYNEQFF
v_gene: TRBV5-1

CDR3aa: CAISADRGRNEQYF
v_gene: TRBV10-3